The rows below give T cell receptor beta chains drawn from one sample of a study of blood T cell repertoires in COVID-19. Repertoires were generated with immunoSEQ multiplex PCR, while TCRdb's copy carries only in-frame clones and drops some. The sample comprises about 200,000 clones, just under 90% of which are singletons, and roughly 6.2% rests with the top ten. Source material: peripheral blood. The receptors come from a man aged 60 to 75 who had recovered from COVID-19. CDR3s include the opening cysteine and the closing phenylalanine or tryptophan.

V	CDR3
TRBV7-2	CASSPSGQGGGETQYF
TRBV7-2	CASSTLAGYGYTF
TRBV27	CASRTSGTYEQYF
TRBV30	CAWSPKGLAGEWYF
TRBV5-4	CASSLTHRVEGYTF
TRBV4-1	CASSQEQLATYNEQFF
TRBV28	CASSVPFSGEQFF
TRBV18	CASGLGRGDEQYF
TRBV5-6	CASSLEEGTEAFF
TRBV19	CASSIKLAKGANVLTF
TRBV7-2	CASSSGTGLEQPQHF
TRBV30	CAWSMTGTYGYTF
TRBV2	CATRTGGLNTQYF
TRBV5-5	CASSATRQAIREQYF
TRBV5-4	CASSSDYYNEQFF
TRBV30	CAWSPIGTGLISPYGYTF
TRBV13	CASSFGTVGGTEAFF
TRBV27	CASSSTYRGGTSGRDYEQYF
TRBV14	CASSYDGYNEQFF
TRBV7-2	CASSLLGGTGANYGYTF
TRBV9	CASAVASTSYNEQFF
TRBV19	CASSPNPSSGSSGQFF
TRBV28	CASRNSLEPQHF
TRBV7-3	CASSPSRGGTEAFF
TRBV5-4	CASSLDRGQQFF
TRBV19	CASIQDRGHNSPLHF
TRBV5-1	CASHLSGSSYEQYF
TRBV27	CASSFFSEAPDTQYF
TRBV9	CASSVVETPLESGAFF
TRBV9	CASSFTGRGTEAFF
TRBV7-2	CASSPVTDTQYF
TRBV5-1	CASSSLGGGSYNEQFF
TRBV10-1	CASRMGLAGPYEQYF
TRBV6-2/TRBV6-3	CASSRPGNTEAFF
TRBV19	CASSIPGLGNQPQHF
TRBV14	CASSQWKGPPGELFF
TRBV29-1	CSPTGTSGGTDTQYF
TRBV18	CASSPPGGGSQETQYF
TRBV6-5	CASSYATGRHEQYF
TRBV10-3	CAITIGPTGEGYTF
TRBV30	CAWSPGQGQPQHF
TRBV6-6	CASSGTGLVTYNEQFF
TRBV5-1	CASSTGLAGEGETQYF
TRBV9	CASSPKRVSYNEQFF
TRBV19	CASTLAGFYNEQFF
TRBV9	CASSVKVGGGVYGYTF
TRBV27	CASRSPLTSGSPTDTQYF
TRBV19	CASSIDAGAPYNEQFF
TRBV9	CASSVAGAGGSNEQFF
TRBV4-3	CASSQVWAGGPDTQYF